This entry concerns a single TCR beta chain. Semi-nested PCR with Nested Universal Primer A followed constant-region reverse priming of full-length variable regions. From the 5' RACE reads, TCRdb called clonotypes with MiXCR, one entry per CDR3 protein. Of over 40,000 distinct CDR3 sequences listed, roughly 30% are singletons. Memory CD4+ T cells were sorted as CD4+CD45RO+CD25- cells. V shed 4 bases, J shed 4 bases, and the junction held 5 bases outside the gene matches. This CDR3 comprises 16 residues. In germline, CDR1 is SGHRS, CDR2 YFSETQ. Sequenced material: tumor-infiltrating memory CD4+ T cells sorted from the breast tumor. Regarding subset: memory CD4+ T cells, CD4+CD45RO+CD25-. This chain joins TRBV5-1 and TRBJ2-3; TRBD2 agrees at 14 bases. The sequence was obtained from a female donor with breast cancer. The CDR3 DNA follows: TGCGCCAGCAGCCGGACTAGCGGGGGGACTTCAGATACGCAGTATTTT. Its translation is CASSRTSGGTSDTQYF.